This T cell receptor beta chain is drawn from a study of cytomegalovirus exposure and HLA in healthy donors. Across the study: Genotyping of 400 or so donors showed that around 81% belonged to the Caucasian-associated ancestry cluster. Findings and caveats of the study: An analysis done earlier found most TCR beta V segments productive about 87% or about 30% of the time.

The V and J ends lost 6 bases and 2 bases respectively, with 14 bases between them. The germline V gene encodes CDR1 MDHEN and CDR2 SYDVKM. This CDR3 has 14 amino acids. This PCR relied on a set of 60 Vbeta primers and 13 Jbeta primers. In the authors' workflow: About 11 million shared chains were among the roughly 78 million unique TCR beta chains that a later analysis counted. Sequencing used immunoSEQ multiplex PCR; TCRdb keeps in-frame clones, though not all of them. V and J calls and clone size are given by that table; D and trimming were obtained from the DNA. The sample has 150,000 to 200,000 clones, approximately 80% seen once. Concerning this clone: Its target is unknown.

This chain uses TRBV28 with TRBJ2-7; D might be TRBD2 (5 bases). Sequenced sample: PBMCs. The TCR was taken from a man aged 18 to 30 in good health and CMV-seronegative. CDR3: CASSPGLGAYEQYF. The CDR3, as DNA: TGTGCCAGCAGCCCAGGACTGGGCGCCTACGAGCAGTACTTC.